The sequence of this T cell receptor beta chain was determined in a study of early T cells in non-severe SARS-CoV-2 infection. The CDR3 loop spans 13 amino acids. Trimming took off 0 bases at V and 10 bases at J, with 11 bases between the two ends. Germline V gene data show CDR1 as MNHEY and CDR2 as SMNVEV (reference sequence). TCRdb passed the 5' RACE reads through MiXCR, listing each CDR3 protein once. The sample holds around 59,000 distinct CDR3 sequences, roughly an eighth seen once. The receptor was isolated from an adult who was a healthcare worker with PCR-confirmed SARS-CoV-2 infection or an uninfected control (not recorded which). The chain joins TRBV27 to TRBJ2-3; the D is unclear. Sequences were obtained from whole blood. CDR3 amino acids: CASSLSGPIAQYF. CDR3 coding DNA: TGTGCCAGCAGTTTATCGGGCCCCATAGCGCAGTATTTT.